These 14 T cell receptor beta chains came from one sample sequenced in a study of blood T cell repertoires in COVID-19. Libraries were prepared by immunoSEQ multiplex PCR; TCRdb keeps only in-frame clonotypes and omits some of them. The table lists about 200,000 clones, roughly 80% of them singletons. Material: peripheral blood. The receptors were sampled from a woman older than 75 with acute or convalescent COVID-19.

The sample holds one count of this clone. The CDR3 DNA sequence: TGTGCCAGCGGAGATTACACCACGCAGTATTTT. Its translation: CASGDYTTQYF. The chain employs TRBV12-3 or TRBV12-4 and TRBJ2-3; no reliable D call. The CDR3 sequence is 11 residues long. Trimming removed 8 bases at V and 9 bases at J, with 12 bases between.

About this clone: Other nucleotide sequences in the sample specify the same CDR3. The chain carries TRBV5-1 and TRBJ1-1; D gene uncertain. CDR3 size: 13 residues. From germline, CDR1 is SGHRS and CDR2 YFSETQ. V was cut by 0 bases and J by 1 base, with 4 bases left in between. The CDR3 protein is CASSLASNTEAFF. In DNA form, the CDR3 reads TGCGCCAGCAGCTTGGCTTCGAACACTGAAGCTTTCTTT. The full variable domain, completed using reference TRBV5-1 and TRBJ1-1, is KAGVTQTPRYLIKTRGQQVTLSCSPISGHRSVSWYQQTPGQGLQFLFEYFSETQRNKGNFPGRFSGRQFSNSRSEMNVSTLELGDSALYLCASSLASNTEAFFGQGTRLTVV.

J is TRBJ2-1 and V is TRBV5-4, with 16 positions matching TRBD2. V was clipped by 3 bases and J by 5 bases; unmatched bases: 8. Germline CDR1 and CDR2: SGHNT and YYREEE (reference sequence). The length of the CDR3 is 18 residues. The chain's CDR3 is CASSSPGTSGRVHNEQFF. The CDR3 bases are TGTGCCAGCAGCTCCCCCGGGACTAGCGGGAGGGTCCACAATGAGCAGTTCTTC.

The gene calls are TRBV5-1 and TRBJ2-5; tentative D call: TRBD2 (7 bases). CDR1 and CDR2 from the germline V gene are SGHRS and YFSETQ. V was pared by 3 bases and J by 1 base, with 10 bases between. This CDR3 spans 14 amino acids. The CDR3 bases are TGCGCCAGCAGCTGGGCGGGGGCCCAAGAGACCCAGTACTTC. It translates to CASSWAGAQETQYF.

The J gene is TRBJ2-2, the V gene TRBV27; TRBD2 is a possible D gene (6 bases). Germline V gives CDR1 MNHEY, CDR2 SMNVEV (reference sequence). This CDR3 contains 15 residues. Deletions cut 4 bases from V and 0 bases from J, with 9 bases between. CDR3 sequence: CASSWGVTNTGELFF. The DNA of the CDR3 is TGTGCCAGCAGTTGGGGGGTTACGAACACCGGGGAGCTGTTTTTT.

This clone came up a few times. The gene calls are TRBV5-4 and TRBJ1-1; no definite D call. Per germline, CDR1 SGHNT and CDR2 YYREEE (reference sequence). Trimming cost V 3 bases and J 3 bases, with 6 bases left between them. The CDR3 is 12 residues long. The CDR3 DNA reads as TGTGCCAGCAGCTCTCCGGACACTGAAGCTTTCTTT. Protein sequence: CASSSPDTEAFF. The full variable domain, completed using reference TRBV5-4 and TRBJ1-1, is ETGVTQSPTHLIKTRGQQVTLRCSSQSGHNTVSWYQQALGQGPQFIFQYYREEENGRGNFPPRFSGLQFPNYSSELNVNALELDDSALYLCASSSPDTEAFFGQGTRLTVV.

V usage is TRBV11-2 and J usage is TRBJ1-3; 9 bases are a match to TRBD1. CDR1 SGHAT and CDR2 FQNNGV come from the germline V gene. J was trimmed by 3 bases and V by 7 bases; bases with no gene match: 7. This CDR3 is built from 15 residues. CDR3 nucleotide sequence: TGTGCCAGCACCGGACAGGGGTCCTTTGGAAACACCATATATTTT. Protein: CASTGQGSFGNTIYF.

The V and J genes are TRBV5-1 and TRBJ2-7; TRBD1 agrees at 9 bases. V lost 3 bases, J lost 2 bases, and 6 bases stayed unmatched. Germline loops: CDR1 SGHRS, CDR2 YFSETQ. The CDR3 length is 15 residues. The CDR3 protein is CASSSTGGPTYEQYF. In DNA, the CDR3 is TGCGCCAGCAGCTCCACAGGGGGCCCCACCTACGAGCAGTACTTC.

The rearrangement uses TRBV20-1 and TRBJ1-2; D unclear. Germline V gene lookup returns CDR1 DFQATT and CDR2 SNEGSKA (reference sequence). Between the trimmed V and J ends, which lost 3 bases and 4 bases, there was a span of 9 bases. This CDR3 comprises 12 residues. CDR3 sequence (DNA): TGCAGTGCTAGTCGGGTTGGCTATGGCTACACCTTC. It translates to CSASRVGYGYTF.

The chain recombines TRBV5-4 with TRBJ1-2; D is unresolved. This CDR3 contains 13 residues. The V gene lost 3 bases and the J gene lost 4 bases, with 10 bases spanning the gap. The germline V gene has CDR1 SGHNT and CDR2 YYREEE (reference sequence). CDR3 sequence reads: CASSSESGYGYTF. CDR3 DNA: TGTGCCAGCAGCTCGGAGTCCGGCTATGGCTACACCTTC.

The V call is TRBV19, the J call TRBJ1-1; 8 bases are shared with TRBD1. The CDR3 consists of 18 residues. V lost 8 bases, J lost 6 bases, and 23 bases stayed unmatched. From germline, CDR1 is LNHDA and CDR2 SQIVND (reference sequence). The DNA of the CDR3 is TGTGCCAGTTCCGTTCCCCACAGGGGGAAAGGTAGGGTTGCTGAAGCTTTCTTT. It encodes CASSVPHRGKGRVAEAFF.

In the case of this clone: An end of the junction differs from the germline gene, which may be a read error. The J gene is TRBJ2-3, the V gene TRBV7-2, with a possible D match to TRBD2 (7 bases). The germline V gene encodes CDR1 SGHTA and CDR2 FQGNSA. CDR3 size: 14 residues. The CDR3 nucleotides read TGTGCCAGCAGGTTAGGGGGGGGGACAGATACGCAGTATTTT. It yields the protein CASRLGGGTDTQYF.

The genes are TRBV3-1 (or the pseudogene TRBV3-2) and TRBJ2-1, with D uncertain. From germline, CDR1 is LGHDT and CDR2 YNNKEL (reference sequence). The CDR3 loop spans 17 amino acids. Deletions cut 0 bases from V and 5 bases from J, with 17 bases between. The CDR3 reads CASSQDGWLPLDNEQFF. As DNA, the CDR3 is TGTGCCAGCAGCCAAGATGGTTGGCTTCCTCTGGACAATGAGCAGTTCTTC.

The chain links TRBV7-8 to TRBJ1-2; a weak D match, TRBD1 (6 bases). V was cut by 2 bases and J by 7 bases, with 11 bases left in between. The germline V gene has CDR1 SGHVS and CDR2 FQNEAQ. The CDR3 length is 13 residues. The CDR3 is CASSLSGTSGYTF. CDR3 nucleotide sequence: TGTGCCAGCAGCTTATCCGGGACATCTGGCTACACCTTC. Variable domain in full (rest from reference TRBV7-8 and TRBJ1-2): GAGVSQSPRYKVAKRGQDVALRCDPISGHVSLFWYQQALGQGPEFLTYFQNEAQLDKSGLPSDRFFAERPEGSVSTLKIQRTQQEDSAVYLCASSLSGTSGYTFGSGTRLTVV.